These 20 T cell receptor beta chains were sequenced from one sample in a study. From the RT-PCR reads, TCRdb called clonotypes with MiXCR, one entry per CDR3 protein. The profile shows about 700,000 distinct CDR3 sequences, 13% to 15% of them singletons. Source material: memory CD4+ T cells from blood. These receptors were obtained from a female donor in good health, serving as a healthy control.

This clonotype was seen only a few times. V is TRBV5-4 and J is TRBJ2-1, with TRBD1 identical over 11 bases. This CDR3 region has 15 residues. V shed 2 bases, J shed 6 bases, and the junction held 4 bases outside the gene matches. Germline-derived CDR1 and CDR2 are SGHNT and YYREEE (reference sequence). The CDR3 reads CASSLRTGGFNEQFF. Written as DNA, the CDR3 is TGTGCCAGCAGCTTACGGACAGGGGGCTTCAATGAGCAGTTCTTC.

The V gene is TRBV6-5, the J gene TRBJ2-3; the match to TRBD2 covers 8 bases. Germline lookup yields CDR1 MNHEY and CDR2 SVGAGI. The V segment lost 0 bases and the J segment 10 bases; nucleotides outside the gene matches: 9. CDR3 size: 15 residues. CDR3 nucleotides: TGTGCCAGCAGTTACTCGGAAAGCGGGAGAGGTGCGCAGTATTTT. Its protein product is CASSYSESGRGAQYF.

This clonotype was recorded at least ten times. The V gene is TRBV10-3, the J gene TRBJ2-2; 7 bases match TRBD1. V shed 3 bases and J 7 bases; nucleotides not matched to a gene: 5. The CDR3 extends over 14 amino acids. Germline V lookup: CDR1 ENHRY, CDR2 SYGVKD. The CDR3 bases are TGTGCCATCAGTGATAAGGGGGCGGACGGGGAGCTGTTTTTT. Protein: CAISDKGADGELFF.

The chain combines TRBV5-5 with TRBJ1-6; maybe TRBD1 (6 bases). Looked up from germline, CDR1 is SGHKS and CDR2 is YYEKEE (reference sequence). The V end lost 4 bases, the J end lost 4 bases, and 18 bases lay between the germline ends. The CDR3 consists of 17 residues. The CDR3 DNA sequence: TGTGCCAGCAGCGCGTCATCGGACAGTCTTTATAATTCACCCCTCCACTTT. Translating it yields CASSASSDSLYNSPLHF.

This clonotype was detected many times. The chain is built from TRBV20-1 and TRBJ2-1, with 9 bases that match TRBD2. The CDR3 runs to 18 residues. The V gene end was trimmed by 1 base and the J gene end by 8 bases; junction bases not matched to a gene: 18. Germline-derived CDR1 and CDR2 are DFQATT and SNEGSKA (reference sequence). CDR3 loop: CSARGSPGGRAVGDEQFF. The CDR3 DNA reads TGCAGTGCTAGAGGCTCTCCGGGCGGGAGGGCCGTTGGAGATGAGCAGTTCTTC.

The gene calls are TRBV20-1 and TRBJ2-7; 7 bases agree with TRBD1. The V gene's germline CDR1 is DFQATT and CDR2 SNEGSKA (reference sequence). V lost 0 bases to trimming and J lost 5 bases; unmatched junction nucleotides: 10. This CDR3 spans 15 amino acids. This chain's CDR3 is CSARDPALGGDEQYF. For the CDR3, the DNA is TGCAGTGCTAGAGATCCTGCTTTAGGGGGCGACGAGCAGTACTTC.

The CDR3 reads CASSTRGGTSGGADADTQYF. The CDR3 DNA sequence: TGTGCCAGCAGTACGAGGGGAGGGACTAGCGGGGGGGCCGACGCAGATACGCAGTATTTT. The V call is TRBV12-3 or TRBV12-4, the J call TRBJ2-3; 16 bases are shared with TRBD2. CDR3 size: 20 residues. V was clipped by 5 bases and J by 4 bases; unmatched bases: 15.

The CDR3 sequence is CASSLNTNGYTF. CDR3 sequence (DNA): TGTGCCAGCAGCCTTAACACGAATGGCTACACCTTC. The chain has TRBV7-9 and TRBJ1-2; D unclear. CDR3 length equals 12 residues. In germline, CDR1 is SEHNR, CDR2 FQNEAQ (reference sequence). The V and J ends lost 5 bases and 6 bases respectively, with 10 bases between them.

This chain joins TRBV27 and TRBJ1-3; D not resolved. V lost 6 bases and J lost 0, with 9 bases in between. The CDR3 length is 14 residues. The V gene's germline CDR1 is MNHEY and CDR2 SMNVEV (reference sequence). CDR3 sequence: CASSDVDSGNTIYF. CDR3 nucleotide sequence: TGTGCCAGCAGCGACGTCGACTCTGGAAACACCATATATTTT.

This clonotype was seen a few times. V usage is TRBV7-2 and J usage is TRBJ2-2, with 9 bases identical to TRBD2. V was clipped by 3 bases and J by 6 bases; unmatched bases: 5. This CDR3 spans 15 amino acids. Germline loops: CDR1 SGHTA, CDR2 FQGNSA. CDR3 in amino acids: CASSLGGGEPGELFF. The CDR3 DNA is TGTGCCAGCAGCTTGGGCGGGGGGGAACCCGGGGAGCTGTTTTTT.

The rearrangement uses TRBV20-1 and TRBJ2-7; possible D gene TRBD1, 6 bases. Trimming took off 3 bases at V and 7 bases at J, with 7 bases between the two ends. CDR1 is DFQATT and CDR2 is SNEGSKA in the germline V gene (reference sequence). This CDR3 is built from 10 residues. The CDR3 loop is CSASRGEQYF. The CDR3 DNA is TGCAGTGCTAGTAGGGGGGAGCAGTACTTC.

There are many counts of this clonotype. The rearrangement joins TRBV29-1 to TRBJ1-2, with D unclear. This CDR3 has 11 residues. Germline assignment: CDR1 SQVTM and CDR2 ANQGSEA. Trimming cost V 4 bases and J 3 bases, with 6 bases left between them. CDR3 nucleotides: TGCAGCGTTGGGCATGACTATGGCTACACCTTC. Translation gives CSVGHDYGYTF.

This rearrangement joins TRBV7-3 to TRBJ2-3, with 10 bases that match TRBD2. Germline V lookup: CDR1 SGHTA, CDR2 FQGTGA. V trimming: 2 bases; J trimming: 4 bases; junction bases outside the gene matches: 12. The CDR3 has 18 residues. CDR3 amino acids: CASSLRGAGGPVSDTQYF. The DNA of the CDR3 is TGTGCCAGCAGCTTACGCGGAGCGGGGGGGCCTGTTTCAGATACGCAGTATTTT.

This clonotype has only a few counts. The genes are TRBV7-2 and TRBJ1-4; possible D gene TRBD1, 5 bases. The CDR3 contains 14 residues. CDR1 is SGHTA and CDR2 is FQGNSA in the germline V gene. The V end was cut by 3 bases, the J end by 4 bases, with 9 bases between. As DNA, the CDR3 is TGTGCCAGCAGCTTCCAGGGAGTTAATGAAAAACTGTTTTTT. Protein sequence: CASSFQGVNEKLFF.

V and J are TRBV5-1 and TRBJ2-7; TRBD2 might be the D (5 bases). With 6 bases removed from V and 3 bases from J, the gap between germline ends came to 22 bases. CDR3 length: 16 amino acids. CDR1 and CDR2 (germline): SGHRS, YFSETQ. The chain's CDR3 is CASNRGQIGNLYEQYF. DNA of the CDR3: TGCGCCAGCAATAGAGGGCAGATCGGAAACCTCTACGAGCAGTACTTC.

This clonotype was seen many times. This chain connects TRBV15 to TRBJ2-6; 9 nucleotides agree with TRBD1. The CDR3 consists of 18 residues. Germline lookup yields CDR1 LNHNV and CDR2 YYDKDF (reference sequence). The V segment lost 3 bases and the J segment 0 bases; nucleotides outside the gene matches: 6. The DNA of the CDR3 is TGTGCCACCAGCAGTGGACAGGGGTTTCCCTCTGGGGCCAACGTCCTGACTTTC. Protein sequence: CATSSGQGFPSGANVLTF. Looking up the rest from reference TRBV15 and TRBJ2-6 gives the full variable domain: DAMVIQNPRYQVTQFGKPVTLSCSQTLNHNVMYWYQQKSSQAPKLLFHYYDKDFNNEADTPDNFQSRRPNTSFCFLDIRSPGLGDTAMYLCATSSGQGFPSGANVLTFGAGSRLTVL.

V usage is TRBV7-2 and J usage is TRBJ2-7; TRBD2 matches at 12 bases. The CDR3 extends over 20 amino acids. J lost 1 base, V lost 5 bases, and 18 bases had no gene match. Germline V gene data show CDR1 as SGHTA and CDR2 as FQGNSA. The CDR3 spells CASSPQTTTSGSVTSYEQYF. The CDR3 DNA reads as TGTGCCAGCAGCCCCCAAACAACGACTAGCGGGAGTGTAACGTCCTACGAGCAGTACTTC. The variable domain in full, completed from reference TRBV7-2 and TRBJ2-7, reads GAGVSQSPSNKVTEKGKDVELRCDPISGHTALYWYRQSLGQGLEFLIYFQGNSAPDKSGLPSDRFSAERTGGSVSTLTIQRTQQEDSAVYLCASSPQTTTSGSVTSYEQYFGPGTRLTVT.

The chain couples TRBV27 to TRBJ1-3; unclear D gene. Deletions cut 6 bases from V and 4 bases from J, with 7 bases between. Germline CDR1 reads MNHEY; CDR2 reads SMNVEV (reference sequence). The CDR3 is 12 amino acids. The CDR3 nucleotides read TGTGCCAGCAGCTCCCAAGGAAACACCATATATTTT. This encodes CASSSQGNTIYF.

The chain uses TRBV7-6 and TRBJ2-1; D might be TRBD1 or TRBD2, each matching 6 bases. The CDR3 runs to 20 residues. With 2 bases removed from V and 1 base from J, the gap between germline ends came to 24 bases. The germline gives CDR1 SGHVS, CDR2 FNYEAQ. CDR3 nucleotides: TGTGCCAGCAGCTTAAATCGGTTGAGGGGGGCGAGGTCGTCCTACAATGAGCAGTTCTTC. Encoded protein: CASSLNRLRGARSSYNEQFF.

This clonotype was detected a few times. This rearrangement joins TRBV7-2 to TRBJ2-4; TRBD2 matches 9 bases. The CDR3 spans 15 residues. The V and J ends lost 4 bases and 8 bases, in that order; junction bases with no gene match: 9. CDR1 and CDR2 from the germline V gene are SGHTA and FQGNSA. The chain's CDR3 is CASSWGGSGSYIQYF. In DNA, the CDR3 is TGTGCCAGCAGCTGGGGGGGTAGCGGGAGTTACATTCAGTACTTC.